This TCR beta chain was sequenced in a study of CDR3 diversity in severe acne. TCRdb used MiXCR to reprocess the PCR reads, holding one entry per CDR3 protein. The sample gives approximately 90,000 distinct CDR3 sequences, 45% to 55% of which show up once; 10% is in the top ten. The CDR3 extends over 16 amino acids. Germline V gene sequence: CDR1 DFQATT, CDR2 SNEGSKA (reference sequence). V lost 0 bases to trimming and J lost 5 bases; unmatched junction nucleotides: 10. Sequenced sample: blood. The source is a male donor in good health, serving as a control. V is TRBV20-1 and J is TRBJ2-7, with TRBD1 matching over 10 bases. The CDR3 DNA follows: TGCAGTGCTAGAGATGGGGAAGGGACAGGGGCCCACGAGCAGTACTTC. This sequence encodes CSARDGEGTGAHEQYF.